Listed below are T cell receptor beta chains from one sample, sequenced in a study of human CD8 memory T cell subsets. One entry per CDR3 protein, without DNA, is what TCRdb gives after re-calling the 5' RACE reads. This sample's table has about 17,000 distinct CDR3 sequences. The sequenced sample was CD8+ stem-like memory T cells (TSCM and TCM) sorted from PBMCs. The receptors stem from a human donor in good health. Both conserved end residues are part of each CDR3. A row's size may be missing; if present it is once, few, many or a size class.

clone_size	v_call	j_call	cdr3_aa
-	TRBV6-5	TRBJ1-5	CASRRWSGNSNQPQHF
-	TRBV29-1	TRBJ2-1	CSVEDRGPTYNEQFF
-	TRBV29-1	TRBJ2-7	CSVAASGGTDEQYF
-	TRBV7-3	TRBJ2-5	CASSLMGTGTQYF
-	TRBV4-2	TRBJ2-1	CASSQIAGGRHNEQFF
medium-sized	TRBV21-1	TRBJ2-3	CASSTGGLADPTDTQYF
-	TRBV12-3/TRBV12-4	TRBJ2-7	CASSLEQGESPYEQYF
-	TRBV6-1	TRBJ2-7	CASSLWGSSSYEQYF
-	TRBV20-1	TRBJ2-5	CSALNPGLAGMETQYF
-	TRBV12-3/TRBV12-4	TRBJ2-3	CASSTGRDPSTDTQYF
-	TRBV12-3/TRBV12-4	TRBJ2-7	CASSPRDRRYEQYF
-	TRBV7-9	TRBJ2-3	CASRTGYPSTDTQYF
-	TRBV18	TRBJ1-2	CASSPSDASRYGYTF
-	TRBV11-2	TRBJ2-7	CASSIGREQYF
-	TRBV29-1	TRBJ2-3	CSVSLPNDDTQYF
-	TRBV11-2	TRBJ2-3	CASSFLRTDTQYF
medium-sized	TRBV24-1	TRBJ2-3	CATSDSDSRGLAGGPPDTQYF
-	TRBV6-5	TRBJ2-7	CASSYSQRTHYEQYF
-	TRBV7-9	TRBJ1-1	CASSPLGQIDTEAFF
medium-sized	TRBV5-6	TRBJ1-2	CASGTPLSDGYTF
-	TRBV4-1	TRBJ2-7	CASGKPNYEQYF
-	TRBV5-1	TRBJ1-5	CASSPEGFSNQPQHF
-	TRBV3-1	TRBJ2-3	CASSQAGRSTDTQYF
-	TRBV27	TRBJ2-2	CASSLSTSGAGELFF
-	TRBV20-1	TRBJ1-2	CSARDLGMTATNYGYTF
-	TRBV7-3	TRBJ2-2	CASSSYPGQVTGELFF
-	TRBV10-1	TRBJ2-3	CASSESIGSTDTQYF
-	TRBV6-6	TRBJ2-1	CASSYSRGNEQFF